The clone carrying this T cell receptor beta chain was seen at least ten times. These data are taken from a study of T-cell reconstitution after alpha-beta-depleted transplantation in children. This sample's TCRbeta library carried unique molecular identifier barcodes. In TCRdb, the PCR reads were re-called with MiXCR into one record per CDR3 protein. The sample has 480,000 or so distinct CDR3 sequences; 10% to 13% are singletons. Trimming stripped 4 bases from V and 0 bases from J, with 8 bases between. This CDR3 has 14 residues. CDR1 LGHNA and CDR2 YNFKEQ come from the germline V gene. The gene calls are TRBV4-2 and TRBJ2-3; D call uncertain. The source was PBMCs, collected before TCRalphabeta/CD19-depleted stem cell transplant. The source of this sequence is a child under 10 years old with inherited bone marrow failure, due to receive a stem cell transplant. The CDR3 reads CASSRTSSTDTQYF. Here the CDR3 DNA reads TGTGCCAGCAGCCGGACCTCTAGCACAGATACGCAGTATTTT.